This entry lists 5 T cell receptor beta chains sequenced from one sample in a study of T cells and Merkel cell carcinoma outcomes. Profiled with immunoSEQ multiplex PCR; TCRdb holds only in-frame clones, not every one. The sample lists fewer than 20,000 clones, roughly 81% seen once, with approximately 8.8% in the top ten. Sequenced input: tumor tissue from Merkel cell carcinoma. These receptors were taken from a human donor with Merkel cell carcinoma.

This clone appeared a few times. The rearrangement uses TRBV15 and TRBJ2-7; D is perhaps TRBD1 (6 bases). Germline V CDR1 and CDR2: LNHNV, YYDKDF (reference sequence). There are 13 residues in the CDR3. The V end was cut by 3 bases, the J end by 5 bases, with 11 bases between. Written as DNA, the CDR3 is TGTGCCACCAGCAGGGGACACGGAAACGAGCAGTACTTC. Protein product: CATSRGHGNEQYF.

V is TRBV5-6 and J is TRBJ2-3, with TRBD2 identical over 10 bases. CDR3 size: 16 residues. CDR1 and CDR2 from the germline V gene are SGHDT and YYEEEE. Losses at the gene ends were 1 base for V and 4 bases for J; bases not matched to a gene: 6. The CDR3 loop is CASSLKRLAGSDTQYF. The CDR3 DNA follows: TGTGCCAGCAGCTTGAAAAGACTAGCGGGCTCAGATACGCAGTATTTT.

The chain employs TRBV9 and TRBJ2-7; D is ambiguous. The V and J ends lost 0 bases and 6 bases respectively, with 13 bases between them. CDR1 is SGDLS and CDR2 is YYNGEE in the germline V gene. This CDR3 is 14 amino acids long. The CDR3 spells CASSVDRGLREQYF. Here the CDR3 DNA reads TGTGCCAGCAGCGTAGACAGAGGCCTCCGCGAGCAGTACTTC.

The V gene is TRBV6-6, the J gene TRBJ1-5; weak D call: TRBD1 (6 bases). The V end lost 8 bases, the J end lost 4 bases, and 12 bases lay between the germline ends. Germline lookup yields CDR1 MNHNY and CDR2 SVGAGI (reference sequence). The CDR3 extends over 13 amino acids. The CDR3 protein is CASLWTENQPQHF. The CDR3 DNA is TGTGCCAGCCTATGGACAGAGAATCAGCCCCAGCATTTT.

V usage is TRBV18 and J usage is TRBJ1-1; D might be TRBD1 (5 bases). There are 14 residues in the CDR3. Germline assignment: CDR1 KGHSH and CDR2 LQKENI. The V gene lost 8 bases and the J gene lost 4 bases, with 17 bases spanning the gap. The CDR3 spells CASRGGGLTTEAFF. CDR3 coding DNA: TGTGCCAGCCGCGGCGGGGGACTTACCACTGAAGCTTTCTTT.